The 30 T cell receptor beta chains listed next were all sequenced from one sample in a study of molecular identifiers for immune sequencing clone quantification. A single record per CDR3 protein comes from TCRdb applying MiXCR to the PCR reads. In the table there are about 510,000 distinct CDR3 sequences, roughly 24% of which are singletons. Sequencing was done on a sample of naive CD8+ T cells from blood, with Jurkat cell RNA spiked in. As to subset: FACS-sorted CD8+CD4-CCR7+CD45RA+ naive T cells. These receptors originate from a human donor in good health. Some libraries in this study had Jurkat cell RNA spiked in.

This clonotype occurred many times. The chain recombines TRBV5-1 with TRBJ2-7; 12 bases map to TRBD1. The CDR3 extends over 16 amino acids. The trim removed 4 bases at V and 3 bases at J, leaving 8 bases unmatched. Germline CDR1 and CDR2: SGHRS and YFSETQ. The DNA for the CDR3 is TGCGCCAGCAGCCCGGGACAGGGGGCTACGTACTACGAGCAGTACTTC. It yields the protein CASSPGQGATYYEQYF.

The chain uses TRBV7-9 and TRBJ2-1; D unresolved. V lost 1 base and J 9 bases, leaving 10 bases between the germline ends. This CDR3 is 13 amino acids long. Germline V gene sequence: CDR1 SEHNR, CDR2 FQNEAQ (reference sequence). The CDR3 DNA is TGTGCCAGCAGCTTAGAGGCCCATCTTGAGCAGTTCTTC. Translating it yields CASSLEAHLEQFF.

This clonotype was picked up many times. The CDR3 protein is CASSLAAPHEQYF. For the CDR3, the DNA is TGCGCCAGCAGCTTGGCGGCCCCGCACGAGCAGTACTTC. The rearrangement uses TRBV5-1 and TRBJ2-7, with no clear D. The germline gives CDR1 SGHRS, CDR2 YFSETQ. There are 13 residues in the CDR3. The V end was cut by 0 bases, the J end by 5 bases, with 9 bases between.

A remark on this clonotype: With a much larger clone just one base away, this may be a read error. The J gene is TRBJ1-5, the V gene TRBV4-3; 7 nucleotides agree with TRBD1. The CDR3 has 16 residues. The trim removed 1 base at V and 6 bases at J, leaving 9 bases unmatched. CDR1 is LGHNA, CDR2 YSLEER, per germline. This CDR3 reads CASSQGIGQVSQPQHF. The DNA of the CDR3 is TGCGCCAGCAGCCAAGGAATCGGACAGGTATCTCAGCCCCAGCATTTT.

Notes on this clonotype: The junction and the germline gene differ at one end; a read error may be behind it. This chain connects TRBV3-1 to TRBJ2-5; D is perhaps TRBD2 (5 bases). The CDR3 totals 16 residues. CDR1 is LGHDT, CDR2 YNNKEL, per germline (reference sequence). CDR3 in DNA: TGTGCCAGCAGCCAAGCTAGGGTGAGCACTAGAGAGACCCGGTACTTC. This gives the protein CASSQARVSTRETRYF.

In this sample, this clonotype turned up a few times. The chain couples TRBV3-1 to TRBJ2-1; no reliable D call. V shed 1 base and J shed 8 bases, with 9 bases lying between them. CDR3 length: 13 amino acids. Looked up from germline, CDR1 is LGHDT and CDR2 is YNNKEL (reference sequence). CDR3 loop: CASSQALGYEQFF. For the CDR3, the DNA is TGTGCCAGCAGCCAAGCTCTCGGGTATGAGCAGTTCTTC.

This clonotype has ten or more counts. The J gene is TRBJ1-1, the V gene TRBV5-1; the D is unclear. V was clipped by 3 bases and J by 7 bases, with 16 bases between them. The length of the CDR3 is 14 residues. CDR1 SGHRS and CDR2 YFSETQ come from the germline V gene. CDR3 sequence (DNA): TGCGCCAGCAGCTACCGCTTAGCCTCTAATGAAGCTTTCTTT. This gives the protein CASSYRLASNEAFF.

This clonotype was seen many times. The V gene is TRBV12-3 or TRBV12-4, the J gene TRBJ1-5; D is uncertain. The CDR3 totals 15 residues. The V end was cut by 4 bases, the J end by 6 bases, with 16 bases between. The CDR3 nucleotides are TGTGCCAGCAGTTCTGGTTCGCCTATCACTCAGCCCCAGCATTTT. Its protein is CASSSGSPITQPQHF.

There are a few counts of this clonotype. The junction and the germline gene differ at one end; a read error may be behind it. The chain has TRBV4-3 and TRBJ1-6, with 11 bases aligning to TRBD1. This CDR3 has 16 amino acids. Germline CDR1 is LGHNA and CDR2 is YSLEER. CDR3 in amino acids: CASSQGTGGSNSPLHF. As DNA, the CDR3 is TGCGCCAGCAGCCAAGGGACAGGGGGCTCGAATTCACCCCTTCACTTT.

This clonotype was recorded at least ten times. The J gene is TRBJ2-5, the V gene TRBV4-3; D is possibly TRBD1 or TRBD2 (5 bases each). Trimming took 0 bases from V and 9 from J, leaving 17 bases between them. The germline V gene encodes CDR1 LGHNA and CDR2 YSLEER. The length of the CDR3 is 15 residues. The CDR3 bases are TGCGCCAGCAGCCAAGACCGGGACGGTTTGTTCGCCCAGTACTTC. Protein sequence: CASSQDRDGLFAQYF.

This chain links TRBV7-9 with TRBJ1-1, with a tentative D call TRBD1 (6 bases). V lost 3 bases and J lost 0, with 14 bases in between. Germline CDR1 reads SEHNR; CDR2 reads FQNEAQ (reference sequence). CDR3 length: 16 residues. The chain's CDR3 is CASSFPLQGLNTEAFF. The CDR3 bases are TGTGCCAGCAGCTTTCCTCTCCAGGGGTTGAACACTGAAGCTTTCTTT.

This chain links TRBV27 with TRBJ1-4; TRBD1 matches at 10 bases. The V and J ends lost 0 bases and 7 bases, in that order; junction bases with no gene match: 5. The CDR3 is 16 amino acids. Germline loops: CDR1 MNHEY, CDR2 SMNVEV (reference sequence). CDR3 region: CASSLSGQGSGEKLFF. Written as DNA, the CDR3 is TGTGCCAGCAGTTTATCGGGACAGGGGAGTGGTGAAAAACTGTTTTTT.

A note on this clonotype: The missing conserved phenylalanine or tryptophan at the end of this CDR3 makes a read error likely. The chain links TRBV4-2 to TRBJ2-3; 7 bases fit TRBD2. Germline V gene sequence: CDR1 LGHNA, CDR2 YNFKEQ. The CDR3 is 15 residues long. V lost 0 bases, J lost 4 bases, and 4 bases stayed unmatched. The CDR3 loop reads CASSQETSFPDTQYL. In DNA, the CDR3 is TGTGCCAGCAGCCAAGAGACTAGCTTTCCAGATACGCAGTATCTT.

There are a few counts of this clonotype. The V gene is TRBV19, the J gene TRBJ1-5, with D uncertain. The CDR3 has 15 residues. Trimming removed 3 bases from V and 11 bases from J, with 20 bases in between. Per germline, CDR1 LNHDA and CDR2 SQIVND (reference sequence). The CDR3 loop is CASSIQNSNRLSQHF. Here the CDR3 DNA reads TGTGCCAGTAGTATCCAAAATTCTAACCGCTTGTCCCAGCATTTT. Looking up the rest from reference TRBV19 and TRBJ1-5 gives the full variable domain: DGGITQSPKYLFRKEGQNVTLSCEQNLNHDAMYWYRQDPGQGLRLIYYSQIVNDFQKGDIAEGYSVSREKKESFPLTVTSAQKNPTAFYLCASSIQNSNRLSQHFGDGTRLSIL.

This sequence joins TRBV6-2 or TRBV6-3 and TRBJ1-1; D gene ambiguous. This CDR3 spans 12 amino acids. Per the germline V gene, CDR1 is MNHEY and CDR2 is SVGEGT. V lost 6 bases and J lost 5, with 10 bases in between. CDR3 DNA: TGTGCCAGCAGGTATCTGGGGACTGAAGCTTTCTTT. Protein product: CASRYLGTEAFF.

This clonotype was seen more than once but under ten times. The chain couples TRBV25-1 to TRBJ2-2; 13 positions match TRBD2. Trimming at V came to 4 bases and at J to 6 bases, leaving 5 bases not matched to a gene. Per germline, CDR1 MGHDK and CDR2 SYGVNS. The CDR3 sequence is 16 residues long. CDR3 coding DNA: TGTGCCAGCAGTGGGACTAGCGGGGGTTTGTCCGGGGAGCTGTTTTTT. This translates into CASSGTSGGLSGELFF.

The V and J genes are TRBV19 and TRBJ2-7; the D gene is possibly TRBD1 (6 bases). Germline V CDR1 and CDR2: LNHDA, SQIVND (reference sequence). The CDR3 runs to 14 residues. V lost 1 base and J 5 bases, leaving 12 bases between the germline ends. CDR3 protein: CASSIGGRQNEQYF. In DNA, the CDR3 is TGTGCCAGTAGTATAGGGGGGCGCCAGAACGAGCAGTACTTC.

With regard to this clonotype: Being one base from a much bigger clone, this may be a read error. The chain links TRBV5-6 to TRBJ2-4; weak D call: TRBD2 (5 bases). This CDR3 contains 16 residues. V lost 3 bases, J lost 8 bases, and 21 bases lay in between. The germline V gene has CDR1 SGHDT and CDR2 YYEEEE. The CDR3 sequence is CASSWSPPASQDIQYF. The CDR3 coding sequence is TGTGCCAGCAGCTGGTCCCCCCCGGCTAGCCAAGACATTCAGTACTTC.

This clonotype has at least ten counts. V and J are TRBV14 and TRBJ1-2; TRBD1 is a possible D gene (6 bases). CDR1 SGHDN and CDR2 FVKESK come from the germline V gene. The CDR3 has 14 residues. Trimming shortened V by 7 bases and J by 8 bases, and 20 bases separated the two germline ends. CDR3: CASTPMTGRIGYTF. The CDR3 DNA reads as TGTGCCAGCACCCCGATGACAGGTCGAATCGGCTACACCTTC.

This clonotype was recorded at least ten times. The chain employs TRBV7-2 and TRBJ2-3; the D gene is possibly TRBD1 (6 bases). The germline gives CDR1 SGHTA, CDR2 FQGNSA. The length of the CDR3 is 15 residues. V shed 1 base and J shed 4 bases, with 12 bases lying between them. The CDR3 nucleotides read TGTGCCAGCAGCTTAGATCAGGGGTTCGCAGATACGCAGTATTTT. Translating gives CASSLDQGFADTQYF.

The J gene is TRBJ2-1, the V gene TRBV7-9, with a tentative D call TRBD2 (6 bases). This CDR3 is built from 16 residues. V was trimmed by 3 bases and J by 6 bases, leaving 18 bases between them. Germline assignment: CDR1 SEHNR and CDR2 FQNEAQ (reference sequence). CDR3 region: CASSFGYGGMINEQFF. For the CDR3, the DNA is TGTGCCAGCAGCTTTGGGTATGGCGGGATGATCAATGAGCAGTTCTTC. The full variable domain, completed using reference TRBV7-9 and TRBJ2-1, is DTGVSQNPRHKITKRGQNVTFRCDPISEHNRLYWYRQTLGQGPEFLTYFQNEAQLEKSRLLSDRFSAERPKGSFSTLEIQRTEQGDSAMYLCASSFGYGGMINEQFFGPGTRLTVL.

With respect to this clonotype: It is likely a read error, because the conserved phenylalanine at the end of the CDR3 is missing. No DNA is shown, since the ends of the CDR3 on it are uncertain; the CDR3 is the one TCRdb lists. The genes are TRBV5-6 and TRBJ1-1; no DNA check was done on the table's D call, TRBD1. The CDR3 sequence runs 20 residues, both termini included. Germline V gives CDR1 SGHDT, CDR2 YYEEEE. CDR3 sequence: CASSTLRPPDRGYLVTEAIY.

Remarks on this clonotype: Being one base from a much bigger clone, this may be a read error. The V call is TRBV12-5, the J call TRBJ2-5; tentatively, D is TRBD1 or TRBD2 (5 bases each). Germline assignment: CDR1 LGHNT and CDR2 FRNRAP. The CDR3 contains 13 residues. Trimming took off 2 bases at V and 4 bases at J, with 8 bases between the two ends. CDR3 region: CASGLQGRETQYF. For the CDR3, the DNA is TGTGCTAGTGGTTTGCAGGGACGAGAGACCCAGTACTTC.

This clonotype was found a few times. V usage is TRBV12-3 or TRBV12-4 and J usage is TRBJ1-3; 7 positions agree with TRBD1. The CDR3 is 15 amino acids. V was clipped by 7 bases and J by 0 bases; unmatched bases: 6. CDR3: CASIIGQDSGNTIYF. The CDR3 DNA is TGTGCCAGCATAATCGGACAGGACTCTGGAAACACCATATATTTT.

V usage is TRBV4-1 and J usage is TRBJ1-4, with D unclear. Trimming stripped 0 bases from V and 4 bases from J, with 9 bases between. The germline CDR1 and CDR2 sequences are MGHRA and YSYEKL. The CDR3 sequence is 15 residues long. The CDR3 spells CASSQERGLNEKLFF. CDR3 DNA: TGCGCCAGCAGCCAAGAACGAGGGCTTAATGAAAAACTGTTTTTT.

About this clonotype itself: At one end the junction does not follow the germline gene, possibly because of a read error. The chain carries TRBV4-3 and TRBJ2-7; 9 bases map to TRBD2. The germline V gene encodes CDR1 LGHNA and CDR2 YSLEER. The CDR3 length is 16 residues. DNA of the CDR3: TGCCCCAGCAGCCAAGGCGCGGGAGGGAACTCCTACGAGCAGTACTTC. Translation: CPSSQGAGGNSYEQYF.

The chain recombines TRBV3-1 with TRBJ1-2; a weak D match, TRBD1 (6 bases). This CDR3 is built from 17 residues. The germline CDR1 and CDR2 sequences are LGHDT and YNNKEL (reference sequence). Trimming left V 3 bases short and J 0 bases short, with 17 bases between. The CDR3 spells CASSQNPFRTANYGYTF. In nucleotides, the CDR3 is TGTGCCAGCAGCCAGAACCCGTTCAGGACAGCTAACTATGGCTACACCTTC.

This clonotype was seen repeatedly, ten times or more. V is TRBV7-9 and J is TRBJ2-3; 8 bases match TRBD2. This CDR3 has 15 amino acids. Losses at the gene ends were 6 bases for V and 4 bases for J; bases not matched to a gene: 9. Germline loops: CDR1 SEHNR, CDR2 FQNEAQ (reference sequence). Written as DNA, the CDR3 is TGTGCCAGCAGAGGCAAGCGGGAGTACCCAGATACGCAGTATTTT. Residues: CASRGKREYPDTQYF.

This clonotype was counted between two and nine times. The chain joins TRBV4-3 to TRBJ1-4; possibly TRBD1 for D (5 bases). Deletions cut 2 bases from V and 4 bases from J, with 8 bases between. CDR1 and CDR2 from the germline V gene are LGHNA and YSLEER. The CDR3 covers 14 residues. As DNA, the CDR3 is TGCGCCAGCAGCCAACGGGGGGGTAATGAAAAACTGTTTTTT. This codes for CASSQRGGNEKLFF.

This sequence joins TRBV30 and TRBJ2-7; no firm D call. CDR1 is GTSNPN, CDR2 SVGIG, per germline (reference sequence). This CDR3 is built from 12 residues. V was clipped by 1 base and J by 6 bases, with 10 bases between them. CDR3 nucleotide sequence: TGTGCCTGGAGTGACACCCCTTTCGAGCAGTACTTC. Amino acid sequence: CAWSDTPFEQYF. Together with reference TRBV30 and TRBJ2-7, the CDR3 gives the full variable domain: SQTIHQWPATLVQPVGSPLSLECTVEGTSNPNLYWYRQAAGRGLQLLFYSVGIGQISSEVPQNLSASRPQDRQFILSSKKLLLSDSGFYLCAWSDTPFEQYFGPGTRLTVT.